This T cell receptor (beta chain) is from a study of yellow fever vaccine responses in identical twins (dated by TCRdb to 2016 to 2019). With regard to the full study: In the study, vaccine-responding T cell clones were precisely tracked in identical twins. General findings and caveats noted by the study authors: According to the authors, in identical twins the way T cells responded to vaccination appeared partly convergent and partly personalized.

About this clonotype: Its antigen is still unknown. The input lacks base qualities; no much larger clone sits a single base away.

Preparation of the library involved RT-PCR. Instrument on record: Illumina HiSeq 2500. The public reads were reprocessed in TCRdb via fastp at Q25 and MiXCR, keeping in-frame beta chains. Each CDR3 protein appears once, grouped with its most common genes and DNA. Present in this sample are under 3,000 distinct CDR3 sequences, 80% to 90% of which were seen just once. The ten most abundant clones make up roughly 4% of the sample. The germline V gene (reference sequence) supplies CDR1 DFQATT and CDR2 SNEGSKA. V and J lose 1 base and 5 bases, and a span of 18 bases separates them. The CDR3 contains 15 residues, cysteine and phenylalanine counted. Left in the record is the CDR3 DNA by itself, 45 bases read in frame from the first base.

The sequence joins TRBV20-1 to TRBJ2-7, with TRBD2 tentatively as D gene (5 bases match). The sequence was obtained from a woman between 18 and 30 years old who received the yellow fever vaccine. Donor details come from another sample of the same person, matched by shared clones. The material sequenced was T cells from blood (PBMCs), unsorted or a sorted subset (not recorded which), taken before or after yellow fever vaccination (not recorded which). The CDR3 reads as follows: CSARAPLALKNEQYF. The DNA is TGCAGTGCTAGAGCCCCCCTAGCCCTGAAGAACGAGCAGTACTTC.